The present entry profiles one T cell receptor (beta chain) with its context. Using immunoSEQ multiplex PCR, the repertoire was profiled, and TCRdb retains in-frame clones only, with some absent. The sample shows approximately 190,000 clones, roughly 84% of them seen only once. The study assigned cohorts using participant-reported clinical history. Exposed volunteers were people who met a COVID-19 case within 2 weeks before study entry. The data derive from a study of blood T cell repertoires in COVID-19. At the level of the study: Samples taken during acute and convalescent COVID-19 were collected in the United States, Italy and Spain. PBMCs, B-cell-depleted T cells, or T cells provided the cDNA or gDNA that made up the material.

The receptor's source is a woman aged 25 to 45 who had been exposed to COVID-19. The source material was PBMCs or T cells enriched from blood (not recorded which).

Here the CDR3 DNA reads TGCGCCAGCAGCTTGGCCGCTAGCGGGGGGACTCTCTACGAGCAGTACTTC. Residues: CASSLAASGGTLYEQYF. The V call is TRBV5-1, the J call TRBJ2-7; 11 bases match TRBD2. Germline CDR1 SGHRS, CDR2 YFSETQ. V shed 0 bases and J 3 bases; nucleotides not matched to a gene: 8. CDR3 length: 17 residues.